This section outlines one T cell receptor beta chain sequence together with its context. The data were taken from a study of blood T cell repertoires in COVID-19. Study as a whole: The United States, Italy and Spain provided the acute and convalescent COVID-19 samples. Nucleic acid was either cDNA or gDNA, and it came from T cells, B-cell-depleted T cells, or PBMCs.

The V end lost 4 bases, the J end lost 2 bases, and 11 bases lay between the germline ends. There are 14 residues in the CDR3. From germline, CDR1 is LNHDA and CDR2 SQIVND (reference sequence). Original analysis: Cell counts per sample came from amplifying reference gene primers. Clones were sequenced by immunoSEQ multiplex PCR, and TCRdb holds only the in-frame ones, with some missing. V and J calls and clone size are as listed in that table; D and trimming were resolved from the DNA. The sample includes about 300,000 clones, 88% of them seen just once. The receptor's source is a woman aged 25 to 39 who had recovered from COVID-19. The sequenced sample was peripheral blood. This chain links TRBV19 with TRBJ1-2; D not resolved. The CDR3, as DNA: TGTGCCAGTAGTACGCTCACGGGGAACTATGGCTACACCTTC. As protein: CASSTLTGNYGYTF.